Following are 10 T cell receptor beta chains from one sample sequenced in a study of blood T cell repertoires in COVID-19. Assay used: immunoSEQ multiplex PCR; TCRdb lists only in-frame clones, some missing. Counted here are 300,000 to 400,000 clones, 87% occurring once; the ten biggest clones make up about 2.1%. The sequencing input was peripheral blood. These receptors originate from a woman aged 60-70 years with COVID-19, enrolled during active disease.

This chain uses TRBV6-5 with TRBJ2-7; 10 nucleotides match TRBD2. Germline V gene data show CDR1 as MNHEY and CDR2 as SVGAGI. Unmatched junction bases numbered 9, after V lost 8 bases and J lost 2 bases. CDR3 size: 15 residues. The CDR3 sequence is CASRLGSGGAYEQYF. DNA for the CDR3: TGTGCCAGCCGCCTCGGAAGCGGGGGGGCCTACGAGCAGTACTTC.

The V call is TRBV12-2, the J call TRBJ2-5; the table's D call, TRBD2, was not checked against the DNA. TRBV12-2 is annotated as a pseudogene. The CDR3 contains 16 residues. This CDR3 is CASRLDSETGQETQYF. The DNA for the CDR3 is TGTGCAAGTCGCTTAGATTCGGAGACGGGTCAAGAGACCCAGTACTTC.

V gene TRBV2 combines with J gene TRBJ1-1, with D possibly being TRBD1 (6 bases). The CDR3 runs 12 residues. V dropped 10 bases and J dropped 8 bases, with 17 bases sitting between them. Germline V gene lookup returns CDR1 SNHLY and CDR2 FYNNEI. This chain's CDR3 is CATTGPANEAFF. The CDR3 bases are TGTGCCACCACAGGGCCAGCCAACGAAGCTTTCTTT.

The CDR3 sequence: CASSDPGRTGGRTDTQYF. The CDR3 nucleotides are TGTGCCAGCAGTGACCCGGGGAGGACAGGGGGCCGTACAGATACGCAGTATTTT. This rearrangement joins TRBV2 to TRBJ2-3; 11 bases are a match to TRBD1. CDR1 and CDR2 (germline): SNHLY, FYNNEI. There are 18 residues in the CDR3. V shed 3 bases, J shed 3 bases, and the junction held 11 bases outside the gene matches.

This clone was found once. CDR3 DNA sequence: TGTGCCAGCACCCTGACGTCGCGGGACACTGAAGCTTTCTTT. Translating gives CASTLTSRDTEAFF. The chain joins TRBV28 to TRBJ1-1, with unresolved D. Germline V lookup: CDR1 MDHEN, CDR2 SYDVKM. There are 14 residues in the CDR3. V lost 7 bases to trimming and J lost 3 bases, with 15 bases between them.

The CDR3 sequence is CASSYTFPGSEQYF. In nucleotides, the CDR3 is TGTGCCAGCAGTTACACATTCCCCGGGTCGGAGCAGTACTTC. The chain recombines TRBV6-5 with TRBJ2-7; D remains unclear. CDR1 MNHEY and CDR2 SVGAGI come from the germline V gene. This CDR3 is 14 amino acids long. V lost 2 bases and J 7 bases, leaving 15 bases between the germline ends.

The rearrangement joins TRBV9 to TRBJ1-4; D unresolved. CDR1 and CDR2 from the germline V gene are SGDLS and YYNGEE. V lost 0 bases and J lost 8, with 8 bases in between. CDR3 length: 13 amino acids. In DNA, the CDR3 is TGTGCCAGCAGCGTAGGAACCGAGGAAAAACTGTTTTTT. As protein: CASSVGTEEKLFF.

This clone turned up a few times. The chain is built from TRBV5-6 and TRBJ1-2; D might be TRBD1 (5 bases). Trimming pared 2 bases from V and 7 bases from J, leaving 18 bases between. The CDR3 runs to 15 residues. The V gene's germline CDR1 is SGHDT and CDR2 YYEEEE. In nucleotides, the CDR3 is TGTGCCAGCAGCTTAGGGCCCTCCAGGGATCTTGGCTACACCTTC. As protein: CASSLGPSRDLGYTF.

The rearrangement uses TRBV5-6 and TRBJ2-1, with D unresolved. V was shortened by 5 bases and J by 8 bases, with 17 bases between the two germline ends. The germline gives CDR1 SGHDT, CDR2 YYEEEE. The CDR3 covers 14 residues. CDR3 loop: CASSPTFMGDEQFF. The DNA for the CDR3 is TGTGCCAGCAGTCCCACCTTCATGGGCGATGAGCAGTTCTTC.

V is TRBV2 and J is TRBJ2-3; unclear D gene. The CDR3 length is 12 residues. Trimming stripped 5 bases from V and 0 bases from J, with 3 bases between. CDR1 is SNHLY and CDR2 is FYNNEI in the germline V gene. The CDR3 loop reads CASSRSTDTQYF. CDR3 nucleotide sequence: TGTGCCAGCAGTCGGAGCACAGATACGCAGTATTTT.